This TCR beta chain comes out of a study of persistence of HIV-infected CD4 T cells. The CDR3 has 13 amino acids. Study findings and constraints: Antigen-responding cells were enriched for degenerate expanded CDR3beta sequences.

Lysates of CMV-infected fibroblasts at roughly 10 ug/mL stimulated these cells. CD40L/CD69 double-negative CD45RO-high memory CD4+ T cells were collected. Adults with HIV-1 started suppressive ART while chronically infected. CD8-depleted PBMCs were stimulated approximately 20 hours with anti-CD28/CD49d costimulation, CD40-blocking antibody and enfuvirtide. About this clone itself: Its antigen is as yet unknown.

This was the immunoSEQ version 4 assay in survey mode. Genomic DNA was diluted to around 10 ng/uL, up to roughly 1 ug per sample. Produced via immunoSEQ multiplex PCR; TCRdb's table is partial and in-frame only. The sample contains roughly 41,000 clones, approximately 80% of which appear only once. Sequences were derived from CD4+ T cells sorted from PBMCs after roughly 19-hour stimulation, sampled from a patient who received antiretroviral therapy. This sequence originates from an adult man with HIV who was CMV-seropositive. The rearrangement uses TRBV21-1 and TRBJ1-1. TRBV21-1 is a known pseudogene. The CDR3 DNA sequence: TGTGCCAGCAGCAAAGAAGAGTGGGCTGAAGCTTTCTTT. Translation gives CASSKEEWAEAFF.